The present entry profiles one T cell receptor (beta chain) with its context. The clone's antigen remains unknown. Nothing much larger sits one base from this clone, and base qualities are not available. Genomic DNA was used as template for profiling of TCR beta VDJ combinations and CDR3 sequences. TCR repertoire sequencing was run on an Illumina HiSeq 2000. The study's processing was this. Repertoires were assessed using TRBV/TRBJ rearrangement plots, CDR3 size and DJ length profiles, and Simpson's diversity index. The most abundant DNA sequence in the deep sequencing data was taken as the immunodominant clone. CDR3 amino acid sequences were screened for sharing across subjects and compared with published repertoires and the VDJdb database. Through fastp at Q25 and MiXCR, TCRdb rebuilt clones from the public reads, retaining in-frame beta chains. Records with the same CDR3 protein are collapsed into one entry carrying the most frequent genes and DNA. TCRdb assigned the V and J calls; the authors' analysis was not used. The sample table contains roughly 220,000 distinct CDR3 sequences; only one count was recorded for about 62% of them. About 60% of the sample comes from the top ten.

Patients chosen for sequencing had shown expansion of CD8+CD57+ cells by flow cytometry. Severe acquired aplastic anemia was diagnosed in all patients according to International Study of Aplastic Anemia and Agranulocytosis and Camitta criteria. No patient had received any therapy when blood was sampled. In the study, sorted CD4+ and CD8+ blood T cells from patients with severe aplastic anemia and from healthy subjects underwent deep sequencing of TCR repertoires. Patients were enrolled in the USA under clinicaltrials.gov protocols 00001620, 01623167, 00001397, 00071045, 00081523 and 00961064. Ficoll-Paque density gradient centrifugation was used to isolate peripheral blood mononuclear cells. CD4+ and CD8+ T cells were sorted by FACS or magnetic beads before DNA extraction. These data are taken from a study of CD8+CD57+ T cells in acquired aplastic anemia (dated by TCRdb to 2016 to 2018). Broadly, across the study: DNA extracted from sorted CD4+ and CD8+ cells had a mean of approximately 3.4 ug, with a range of roughly 0.18 to 27.4 ug. CD8+CD57+ expansion was defined as a frequency above the mean frequency observed in healthy subjects. What the authors observed across the whole study: Around 27 CD8+ CDR3 sequences were found to be shared between patients and controls, but these sequences appeared to be highly expressed in patients and within the immunodominant clones of the patients. Between patients and healthy controls, no significant difference in CD8+ Simpson's diversity was found (P=0.060).

The sequence came from a human donor with aplastic anemia. Source material: sorted CD4+, CD8+, or CD8+CD57+ T cells (not recorded which) from PBMCs.

Here is the DNA: TGTGCCAGTAGTACTGACCGGGACAGGGATTATGGCTACACCTTC. Its product reads: CASSTDRDRDYGYTF. In this chain, TRBV19 is recombined with TRBJ1-2; 9 central bases correspond to TRBD1. V loses 4 bases at its end and J loses 5 bases; junction bases beyond the gene matches: 8. CDR1 LNHDA and CDR2 SQIVND were looked up in the germline V gene (reference sequence). Counted from cysteine to phenylalanine, this CDR3 has 15 amino acids. CDR3 DNA only is kept here, 45 bases in frame from base 1. With the portions outside the CDR3 filled from the reference TRBV19 and TRBJ1-2 genes, the complete variable region becomes DGGITQSPKYLFRKEGQNVTLSCEQNLNHDAMYWYRQDPGQGLRLIYYSQIVNDFQKGDIAEGYSVSREKKESFPLTVTSAQKNPTAFYLCASSTDRDRDYGYTFGSGTRLTVV.